Listed below are T cell receptor beta chains from one sample, sequenced in a study of OX40 agonist ivuxolimab in advanced cancers. The table came from immunoSEQ multiplex PCR; TCRdb's copy has only in-frame clones and leaves some out. Of 90,000 or so clones in the sample, roughly 89% are singletons; the top ten hold 0.7% to 0.95%. This sample comprised CD4+ or CD8+ T cells sorted from blood, obtained in a trial of the OX40 agonist ivuxolimab. These receptors all stem from an adult with an advanced solid tumor such as melanoma, head and neck, liver or kidney cancer. The CDR3 runs from the conserved cysteine through the conserved F or W. Fields, in order: D gene, J gene, clone size, V gene, CDR3 DNA, CDR3 protein. D genes are given only for firm matches. A row's size may be missing; if present it is once, few, many or a size class.

.,TRBJ2-1,.,TRBV9,TGTGCCAGCAGCGTAGATCCTAGCGAGAAACAGTTCTTC,CASSVDPSEKQFF
.,TRBJ2-1,.,TRBV5-6,TGTGCCAGCAGCCGGAGCAATGAGCAGTTCTTC,CASSRSNEQFF
TRBD2,TRBJ2-2,.,TRBV12-5,TGTGCTAGTGGTTCCCCCAGGTATGAGCGGGACGGGGAGCTGTTTTTT,CASGSPRYERDGELFF
.,TRBJ1-5,.,TRBV18,TGTGCCAGCTCACAGGATTTGGGGTCTCAGCCCCAGCATTTT,CASSQDLGSQPQHF
TRBD1,TRBJ1-2,once,TRBV6-5,TGTGCCAGCTCACTTCAGGGGGGGCATGGCTACACCTTC,CASSLQGGHGYTF
.,TRBJ1-2,.,TRBV7-9,TGTGCCAGCAGCTTGGGGGGTCCGTATGGCTACACCTTC,CASSLGGPYGYTF
TRBD2,TRBJ2-2,.,TRBV5-1,TGCGCCAGCAGTCGGAGTAGCGGGGCCGCCGGGGAGCTGTTTTTT,CASSRSSGAAGELFF
.,TRBJ2-1,.,TRBV5-1,TGCGCCAGCAGCTTGACGAGCGTGAGTTTTAGTGAGCAGTTCTTC,CASSLTSVSFSEQFF
.,TRBJ2-3,.,TRBV7-3,TGTGCCAGCAGGGATGCCGGGGGCCATACGCAGTATTTT,CASRDAGGHTQYF
TRBD1,TRBJ1-2,.,TRBV7-2,TGTGCCAGCAGCTTACAAAGGACAGGGTCAGATGGCTACACCTTC,CASSLQRTGSDGYTF
.,TRBJ2-2,.,TRBV21-1,TGTGCCAGCAGCAAAGCACACGTAGGATCGAACACCGGGGAGCTGTTTTTT,CASSKAHVGSNTGELFF
.,TRBJ2-7,.,TRBV19,TGTGCCAGTAGCAATCAGATCAGGGGACGTCTCAACGAGCAGTACTTC,CASSNQIRGRLNEQYF
.,TRBJ2-3,.,TRBV11-3,TGTGCCAGCAGCTTAGTAGGGCGGTACGATACGCAGTATTTT,CASSLVGRYDTQYF
.,TRBJ2-7,.,TRBV7-6,TGTGCCAGCAGCTTAGGGCAGTTAGGGTTCGAGCAGTACTTC,CASSLGQLGFEQYF
TRBD2,TRBJ2-1,.,TRBV30,TGTGCCTGGACTTCCGGGACTAGCGGGAGGGCCTACAATGAGCAGTTCTTC,CAWTSGTSGRAYNEQFF
TRBD2,TRBJ2-7,.,TRBV6-1,TGTGCCAGCAGTGTCGGACTAGCGGCTCTCTACGAGCAGTACTTC,CASSVGLAALYEQYF
.,TRBJ1-1,.,TRBV9,TGTGCCAGCAGCTTCCGGGACGGTGAAGCTTTCTTT,CASSFRDGEAFF
.,TRBJ1-1,once,TRBV10-3,TGTGCCATCAATTGGGGGGGGGCCGACACTGAAGCTTTCTTT,CAINWGGADTEAFF
TRBD2,TRBJ2-3,.,TRBV5-6,TGTGCCAGCAGCGAGGGACTAGCGGGGAGCACAGATACGCAGTATTTT,CASSEGLAGSTDTQYF
TRBD1,TRBJ1-2,few,TRBV7-2,TGTGCCAGCAGCTTTGGGACAGGGTACGCGGACTATGGCTACACCTTC,CASSFGTGYADYGYTF
.,TRBJ2-7,.,TRBV4-2,TGTGCCAGCAGCCAAGATAGGGGTGTTGGCGAGCAGTACTTC,CASSQDRGVGEQYF
TRBD1,TRBJ1-1,.,TRBV28,TGTGCCAGCAGCCTGTCCCGGGACAGGTTTCTTAACACTGAAGCTTTCTTT,CASSLSRDRFLNTEAFF
TRBD1,TRBJ2-1,once,TRBV10-1,TGCGCCAGCGACCGGGACAGGGGGCGGCTATGCCGGGGTGAGCAGTTCTTC,CASDRDRGRLCRGEQFF
.,TRBJ1-2,.,TRBV28,TGTGCCAGCACCCCGCCAGGAACCAACTATGGCTACACCTTC,CASTPPGTNYGYTF
.,TRBJ1-5,.,TRBV11-2,TGTGCCAGCTCCTTTGACCCGGGCAATCAGCCCCAGCATTTT,CASSFDPGNQPQHF
TRBD1,TRBJ2-6,.,TRBV19,TGTGCCAGTAGTACCGGGACAGGGGCCTCTGGGGCCAACGTCCTGACTTTC,CASSTGTGASGANVLTF
.,TRBJ2-1,.,TRBV11-2,TGTGCCAGCAGCTTAGATCTCTACAATGAGCAGTTCTTC,CASSLDLYNEQFF
.,TRBJ1-1,few,TRBV30,TGTGCCTGGAATCCCAGGGCCACTGAAGCTTTCTTT,CAWNPRATEAFF
TRBD1,TRBJ1-1,few,TRBV4-1,TGCGCCAGCAGCCACACAGGGGTGAACACTGAAGCTTTCTTT,CASSHTGVNTEAFF
TRBD1,TRBJ2-4,.,TRBV18,TGTGCCAGCTCACCAGGGACAGGGGGATTGGACATTCAGTACTTC,CASSPGTGGLDIQYF
TRBD2,TRBJ2-5,few,TRBV7-2,TGTGCCAGCAAGAGCGGGAGGGCCGCGGAGACCCAGTACTTC,CASKSGRAAETQYF
TRBD1,TRBJ1-2,.,TRBV30,TGTGCCTGGAGTAAGGCAGGGGGTGGTGGCTACACCTTC,CAWSKAGGGGYTF
.,TRBJ2-7,.,TRBV7-2,TGTGCCAGCACCCGGGGGGCGGGCCCATCCTACGAGCAGTACTTC,CASTRGAGPSYEQYF
.,TRBJ1-6,.,TRBV25-1,TGTGCCAGCAGTGAGTTCTGGGATTCACCCCTCCACTTT,CASSEFWDSPLHF
.,TRBJ1-2,.,TRBV4-3,TGCGCCAGCAGCCAAGATCCGGTAATCTATGGCTACACCTTC,CASSQDPVIYGYTF
.,TRBJ2-3,.,TRBV9,TGTGCCAGCAGCGTAGCGCTCGGGGGCTCGGGTTCAGATACGCAGTATTTT,CASSVALGGSGSDTQYF
.,TRBJ1-2,.,TRBV4-2,TGTGCCAGCAGCCAAGGTCGTGAGGCGGACTATGGCTACACCTTC,CASSQGREADYGYTF
TRBD1,TRBJ2-2,.,TRBV19,TGTGCCAGTAGTACCACAGGGGTAGGGGGGGAGCTGTTTTTT,CASSTTGVGGELFF
.,TRBJ1-4,.,TRBV2,TGTGCCAGCAGCCAGCAGGGCGCAACTAATGAAAAACTGTTTTTT,CASSQQGATNEKLFF
.,TRBJ1-1,few,TRBV2,TGTGCCAGCAATAGGTTCGAGAACACTGAAGCTTTCTTT,CASNRFENTEAFF
.,TRBJ2-3,few,TRBV27,TGTGCCAGCAGTTTAAGGAGGTCACAGGTGCAGTATTTT,CASSLRRSQVQYF
.,TRBJ2-1,few,TRBV7-9,TGTGCCAGCAGCTTTACAGGACTGGGGCTTGGGAATGAGCAGTTCTTC,CASSFTGLGLGNEQFF
TRBD1,TRBJ2-7,.,TRBV7-9,TGTGCCAGCAGCTCGGACAGGGGCTCCCCCGAGCAGTACTTC,CASSSDRGSPEQYF
TRBD2,TRBJ2-7,.,TRBV28,TGTGCCAGCAGTTTCCCCGGGAGGGGGCAGTACTTC,CASSFPGRGQYF
.,TRBJ2-1,few,TRBV11-2,TGTGCCAGCAGCTTAGGTCCCTCTCCCCACTCCTACAATGAGCAGTTCTTC,CASSLGPSPHSYNEQFF
TRBD2,TRBJ2-5,.,TRBV6-5,TGTGCCAGCAGTCTACTAGCGGCCCAAGAGACCCAGTACTTC,CASSLLAAQETQYF
.,TRBJ1-1,.,TRBV28,TGTGCCAGCAGTCTGGGACGGACAGAAGCTTTCTTT,CASSLGRTEAFF
TRBD1,TRBJ1-2,.,TRBV6-5,TGTGCCACCGGTGTACAGGGGTCAAACTATGGCTACACCTTC,CATGVQGSNYGYTF
.,TRBJ1-1,.,TRBV6-6,TGTGCCAGCAGTTCCGCAAAGATATTGGGCACTGAAGCTTTCTTT,CASSSAKILGTEAFF
.,TRBJ2-3,few,TRBV11-3,TGTGCCAGCAGCCGAAGGGACGGATACACAGATACGCAGTATTTT,CASSRRDGYTDTQYF
TRBD1,TRBJ2-7,.,TRBV5-4,TGTGCCAGCAGCCTCTCAGCGGGGACAGGGCTCTACGAGCAGTACTTC,CASSLSAGTGLYEQYF
TRBD2,TRBJ2-2,.,TRBV10-3,TGTGCCATCAGCCGATCGGGGGGAACGAACACCGGGGAGCTGTTTTTT,CAISRSGGTNTGELFF
.,TRBJ2-2,.,TRBV7-2,TGTGCCAGCAGCATGACGGTACTGGGGAACACCGGGGAGCTGTTTTTT,CASSMTVLGNTGELFF